A selection of T cell receptor beta chains follows, all from one sample in a study of cytomegalovirus exposure and HLA in healthy donors. Repertoires were generated with immunoSEQ multiplex PCR, while TCRdb's copy carries only in-frame clones and drops some. This table holds roughly 70,000 clones, approximately 95% found once. Sequencing was performed on PBMCs. These TCRs come from a man younger than 30 in good health and CMV-seropositive. Each CDR3 is given without its conserved first and last residue. Each record gives: V gene, D gene, J gene, CDR3 protein. A D gene is named only where the DNA matches it firmly.

TRBV14,TRBD2,TRBJ2-5,ASSQGIFSGLAGGETQY
TRBV7-3,-,TRBJ2-1,ASSSGRGSEQF
TRBV6-5,-,TRBJ2-7,ASSIRDGGSYEQY
TRBV5-1,TRBD2,TRBJ2-2,ASSTRTSVTGELF
TRBV4-2,-,TRBJ1-1,ASSQSTGLLSSAF
TRBV2,-,TRBJ1-2,ASSFRREDGYT
TRBV21-1,-,TRBJ1-2,ASSGPGQGNYGYT
TRBV6-5,TRBD2,TRBJ2-3,ASRPRTSGTDTQY
TRBV9,TRBD1,TRBJ2-7,ASSKGQGQYYEQY
TRBV10-1,TRBD2,TRBJ2-5,ASRAGTSESETQY
TRBV11-2,TRBD2,TRBJ2-2,ASSLREVGGELF
TRBV7-2,-,TRBJ1-2,ASSSPSGGYGYT
TRBV27,TRBD2,TRBJ2-7,ASSTSGRDRQY
TRBV27,-,TRBJ1-5,ASSPWGRGGNQPQH
TRBV2,-,TRBJ1-2,ASSESTGPYGYT
TRBV6-1,-,TRBJ1-5,ASRSNQPQH
TRBV30,TRBD1,TRBJ2-7,AWSTGTGSYEQY
TRBV4-1,-,TRBJ2-7,ASSQRTDGDYEQY
TRBV11-2,-,TRBJ2-1,ASSLGVRGYNEQF
TRBV5-1,-,TRBJ2-6,ASSPPGSGANVLT
TRBV19,-,TRBJ2-1,ASSVRGLLGNEQF
TRBV6-5,-,TRBJ2-7,ASTSARGATYEQY
TRBV5-1,-,TRBJ2-3,ASSLERGTDTQY
TRBV19,-,TRBJ1-2,ASSLAFYGYT
TRBV6-5,-,TRBJ1-2,ASSSHGERDDYT
TRBV6-5,-,TRBJ1-4,ASSVNRATNEKLF
TRBV28,TRBD1,TRBJ1-4,ASRYPDRSGRKLF
TRBV10-3,-,TRBJ1-1,AISEGAVVSRAF
TRBV19,TRBD2,TRBJ2-7,ASSGRLGLGSYEQY
TRBV11-2,-,TRBJ2-5,ASSHGGIRETQY
TRBV7-2,TRBD1,TRBJ1-5,ASSLVAGGNQPQH
TRBV6-5,TRBD2,TRBJ2-3,ASSQREGGDTQY
TRBV5-6,-,TRBJ2-3,ASSSEGLTSSDTQY
TRBV28,-,TRBJ2-3,ASSSPDRHTQY
TRBV7-8,TRBD1,TRBJ2-3,ASSTGTGHSTDTQY
TRBV5-6,TRBD1,TRBJ2-7,ASSAMTGDEQY